A single count supports the clone carrying this T cell receptor (beta chain). This record belongs to a study of blood T cell repertoires in COVID-19. Turning to the study itself: Some COVID-19 samples were acute and others convalescent; all came from the United States, Italy and Spain. The analysed material was cDNA or gDNA that came from T cells, B-cell-depleted T cells, or PBMCs.

This CDR3 is 14 amino acids long. Germline-derived CDR1 and CDR2 are WNHNN and SYGVQD (reference sequence). V was clipped by 3 bases and J by 0 bases, with 8 bases between them. Original analysis: Using reference gene primer amplification, nucleated cell counts were estimated. The assay was immunoSEQ multiplex PCR, and TCRdb's table has in-frame clones only and misses some. That table is the source of V, J and clone size, and D and trimming were worked out from the DNA. The repertoire has about 69,000 clones, 75% to 85% of them found once; the top ten carry 47%. The sample comprised peripheral blood. This TCR derives from a human donor in a cohort sampled during active COVID-19. This rearrangement joins TRBV10-1 to TRBJ1-1, with D hard to call. The CDR3 bases are TGCGCCAGCAGTGACGAGGGTATGAACACTGAAGCTTTCTTT. It is translated as CASSDEGMNTEAFF.